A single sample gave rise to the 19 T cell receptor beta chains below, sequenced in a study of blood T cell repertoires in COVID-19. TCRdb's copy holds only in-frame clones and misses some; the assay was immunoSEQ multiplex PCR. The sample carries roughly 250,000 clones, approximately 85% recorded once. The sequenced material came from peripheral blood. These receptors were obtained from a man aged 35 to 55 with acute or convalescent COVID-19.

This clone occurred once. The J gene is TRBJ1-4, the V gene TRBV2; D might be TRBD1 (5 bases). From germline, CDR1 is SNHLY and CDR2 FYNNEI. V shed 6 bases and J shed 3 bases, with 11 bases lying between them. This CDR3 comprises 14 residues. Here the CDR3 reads CASRPTAANEKLFF. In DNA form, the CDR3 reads TGTGCCAGCAGACCGACAGCTGCTAATGAAAAACTGTTTTTT.

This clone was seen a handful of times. The CDR3 here is CASRLESAAGGQFF. The CDR3 nucleotides read TGTGCCAGCAGATTGGAATCGGCCGCCGGCGGGCAGTTCTTC. This rearrangement joins TRBV6-6 to TRBJ2-1; D gene ambiguous. The V and J ends lost 6 bases and 12 bases respectively, with 21 bases between them. Looked up from germline, CDR1 is MNHNY and CDR2 is SVGAGI (reference sequence). The CDR3 contains 14 residues.

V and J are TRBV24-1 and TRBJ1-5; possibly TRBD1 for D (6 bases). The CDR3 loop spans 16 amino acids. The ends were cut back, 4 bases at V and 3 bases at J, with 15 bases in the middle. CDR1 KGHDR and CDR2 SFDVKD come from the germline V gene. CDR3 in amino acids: CATSEGNRAFNQPQHF. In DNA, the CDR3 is TGTGCCACCAGTGAGGGGAACAGGGCCTTCAATCAGCCCCAGCATTTT.

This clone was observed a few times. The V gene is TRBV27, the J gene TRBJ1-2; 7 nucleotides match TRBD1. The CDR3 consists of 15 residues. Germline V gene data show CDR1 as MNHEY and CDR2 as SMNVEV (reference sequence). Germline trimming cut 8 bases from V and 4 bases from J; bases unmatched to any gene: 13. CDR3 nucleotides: TGTGCCAGCTGCCCTGATTGGACAGGAGGCTATGGCTACACCTTC. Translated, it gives CASCPDWTGGYGYTF.

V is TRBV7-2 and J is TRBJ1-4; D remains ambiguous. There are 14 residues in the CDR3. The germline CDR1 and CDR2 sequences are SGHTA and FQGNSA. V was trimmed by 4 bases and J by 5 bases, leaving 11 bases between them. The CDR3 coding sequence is TGTGCCAGCAGCTGGACTACCTCGAATGAAAAACTGTTTTTT. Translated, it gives CASSWTTSNEKLFF. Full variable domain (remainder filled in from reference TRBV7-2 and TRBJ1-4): GAGVSQSPSNKVTEKGKDVELRCDPISGHTALYWYRQSLGQGLEFLIYFQGNSAPDKSGLPSDRFSAERTGGSVSTLTIQRTQQEDSAVYLCASSWTTSNEKLFFGSGTQLSVL.

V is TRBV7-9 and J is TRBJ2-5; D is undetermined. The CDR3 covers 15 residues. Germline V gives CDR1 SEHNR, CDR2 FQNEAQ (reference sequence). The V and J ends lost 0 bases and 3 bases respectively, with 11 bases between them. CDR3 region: CASSLARSSEETQYF. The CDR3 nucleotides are TGTGCCAGCAGCTTAGCGCGCAGCAGCGAAGAGACCCAGTACTTC.

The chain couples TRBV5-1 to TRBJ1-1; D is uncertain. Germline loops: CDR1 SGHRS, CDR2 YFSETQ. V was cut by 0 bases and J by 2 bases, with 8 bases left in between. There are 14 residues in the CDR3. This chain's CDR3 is CASSLDGSNTEAFF. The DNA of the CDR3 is TGCGCCAGCAGCTTGGATGGCAGTAACACTGAAGCTTTCTTT. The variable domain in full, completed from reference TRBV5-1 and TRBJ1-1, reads KAGVTQTPRYLIKTRGQQVTLSCSPISGHRSVSWYQQTPGQGLQFLFEYFSETQRNKGNFPGRFSGRQFSNSRSEMNVSTLELGDSALYLCASSLDGSNTEAFFGQGTRLTVV.

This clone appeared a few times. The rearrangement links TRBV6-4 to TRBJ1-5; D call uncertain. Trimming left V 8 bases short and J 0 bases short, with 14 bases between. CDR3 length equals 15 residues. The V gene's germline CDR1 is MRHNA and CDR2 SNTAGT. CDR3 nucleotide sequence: TGTGCCAGCTCCTCCTTCGAGGTTAGCAATCAGCCCCAGCATTTT. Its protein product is CASSSFEVSNQPQHF.

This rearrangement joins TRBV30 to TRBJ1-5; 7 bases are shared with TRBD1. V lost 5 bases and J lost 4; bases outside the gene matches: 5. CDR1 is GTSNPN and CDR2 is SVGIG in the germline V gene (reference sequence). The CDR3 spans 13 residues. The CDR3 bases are TGTGCCTGGCAGACAGGGCTTAATCAGCCCCAGCATTTT. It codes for CAWQTGLNQPQHF.

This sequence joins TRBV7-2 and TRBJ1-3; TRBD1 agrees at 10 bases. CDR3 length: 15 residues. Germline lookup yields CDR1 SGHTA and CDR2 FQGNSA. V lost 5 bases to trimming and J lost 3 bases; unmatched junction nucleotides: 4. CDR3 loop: CASSLGTGDGNTIYF. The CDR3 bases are TGTGCCAGCAGCCTCGGGACAGGGGATGGAAACACCATATATTTT.

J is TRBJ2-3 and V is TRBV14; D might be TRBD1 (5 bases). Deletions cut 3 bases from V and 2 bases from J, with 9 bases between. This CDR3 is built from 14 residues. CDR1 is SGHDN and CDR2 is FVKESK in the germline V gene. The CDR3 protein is CASSQGLSTDTQYF. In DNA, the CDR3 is TGTGCCAGCAGCCAGGGGCTATCCACAGATACGCAGTATTTT.

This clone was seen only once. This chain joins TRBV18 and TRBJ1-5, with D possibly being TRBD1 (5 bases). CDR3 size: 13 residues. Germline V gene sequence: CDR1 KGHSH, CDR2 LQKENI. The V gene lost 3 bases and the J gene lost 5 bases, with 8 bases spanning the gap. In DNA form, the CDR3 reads TGTGCCAGCTCACCCGACAGACATCAGCCCCAGCATTTT. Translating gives CASSPDRHQPQHF. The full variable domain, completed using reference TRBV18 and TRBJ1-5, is NAGVMQNPRHLVRRRGQEARLRCSPMKGHSHVYWYRQLPEEGLKFMVYLQKENIIDESGMPKERFSAEFPKEGPSILRIQQVVRGDSAAYFCASSPDRHQPQHFGDGTRLSIL.

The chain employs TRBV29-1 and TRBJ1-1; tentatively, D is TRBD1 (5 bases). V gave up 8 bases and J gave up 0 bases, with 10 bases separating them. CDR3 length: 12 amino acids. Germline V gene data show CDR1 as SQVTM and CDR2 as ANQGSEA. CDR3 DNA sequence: TGCAGCTCCGGGGGGGTGAACACTGAAGCTTTCTTT. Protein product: CSSGGVNTEAFF.

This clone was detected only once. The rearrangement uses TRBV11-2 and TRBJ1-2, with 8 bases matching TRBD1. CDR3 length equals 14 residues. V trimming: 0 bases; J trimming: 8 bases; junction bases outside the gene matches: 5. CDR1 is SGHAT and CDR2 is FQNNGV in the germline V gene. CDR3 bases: TGTGCCAGCAGCTTAGAGAGGACAGGGAAGGGCTACACCTTC. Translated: CASSLERTGKGYTF.

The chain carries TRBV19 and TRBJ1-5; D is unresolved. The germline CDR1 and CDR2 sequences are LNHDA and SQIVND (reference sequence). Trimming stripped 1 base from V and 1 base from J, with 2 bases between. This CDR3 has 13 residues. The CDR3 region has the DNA TGTGCCAGTAGTATAGCGAGCAATCAGCCCCAGCATTTT. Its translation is CASSIASNQPQHF. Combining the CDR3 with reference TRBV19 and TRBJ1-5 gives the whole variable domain DGGITQSPKYLFRKEGQNVTLSCEQNLNHDAMYWYRQDPGQGLRLIYYSQIVNDFQKGDIAEGYSVSREKKESFPLTVTSAQKNPTAFYLCASSIASNQPQHFGDGTRLSIL.

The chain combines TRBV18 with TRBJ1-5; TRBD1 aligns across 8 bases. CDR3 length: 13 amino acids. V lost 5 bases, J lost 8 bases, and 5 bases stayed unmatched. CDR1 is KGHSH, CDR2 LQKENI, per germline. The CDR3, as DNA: TGTGCCAGCTCATCCGACAGGGGAAAGCCCCAGCATTTT. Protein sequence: CASSSDRGKPQHF.

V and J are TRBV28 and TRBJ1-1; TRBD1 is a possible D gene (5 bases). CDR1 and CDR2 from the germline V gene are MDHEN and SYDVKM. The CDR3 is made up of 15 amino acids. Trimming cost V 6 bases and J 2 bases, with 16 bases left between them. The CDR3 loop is CASSVVGGLNTEAFF. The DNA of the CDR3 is TGTGCCAGCAGCGTCGTGGGGGGACTAAACACTGAAGCTTTCTTT.

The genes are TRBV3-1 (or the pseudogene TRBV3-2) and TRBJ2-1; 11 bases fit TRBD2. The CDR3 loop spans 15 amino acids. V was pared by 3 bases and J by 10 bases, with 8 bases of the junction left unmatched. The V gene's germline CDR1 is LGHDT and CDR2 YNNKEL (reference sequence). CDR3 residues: CASSQTSGEIGEQFF. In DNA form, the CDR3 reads TGTGCCAGCAGCCAGACTAGCGGGGAAATCGGCGAGCAGTTCTTC.

CDR3 sequence (DNA): TGTGCCAGCAGGAGGGACAGCCCGGAGGCTTTCTTT. This sequence encodes CASRRDSPEAFF. This chain uses TRBV2 with TRBJ1-1, with 7 bases that match TRBD1. The CDR3 covers 12 residues. The V gene end was trimmed by 6 bases and the J gene end by 11 bases; junction bases not matched to a gene: 9. Germline values: CDR1 SNHLY, CDR2 FYNNEI.